Following are 10 T cell receptor beta chains from one sample sequenced in a study of blood T cell repertoires in COVID-19. Sequencing used immunoSEQ multiplex PCR; TCRdb keeps in-frame clones, though not all of them. There are some 68,000 clones in the sample; about 90% occur only once, and 0.52% lies in the top ten. The specimen was peripheral blood. The origin of the receptors is a man aged 50 to 59 with COVID-19, enrolled during active disease.

This CDR3 is CASAVFGGDPNIQYF. The CDR3 nucleotides are TGTGCCAGCGCCGTTTTCGGGGGGGACCCAAACATTCAGTACTTC. The chain carries TRBV19 and TRBJ2-4; 8 bases agree with TRBD2. J was trimmed by 6 bases and V by 9 bases; bases with no gene match: 13. The CDR3 extends over 15 amino acids. Per germline, CDR1 LNHDA and CDR2 SQIVND (reference sequence).

The rearrangement joins TRBV24-1 to TRBJ1-2; the D gene is possibly TRBD1 (5 bases). Trimming cost V 4 bases and J 0 bases, with 11 bases left between them. Per germline, CDR1 KGHDR and CDR2 SFDVKD. The CDR3 sequence is 15 residues long. The CDR3 reads CATSDGQVSNYGYTF. The CDR3 nucleotides are TGTGCCACCAGTGACGGACAAGTTTCTAACTATGGCTACACCTTC.

This clone was seen once. The gene calls are TRBV29-1 and TRBJ1-2; 8 nucleotides agree with TRBD1. Germline V gives CDR1 SQVTM, CDR2 ANQGSEA. J lost 4 bases, V lost 0 bases, and 10 bases had no gene match. This CDR3 has 16 amino acids. CDR3 bases: TGCAGCGTTGAAGACCAACAGGGGGGAATCGTCTATGGCTACACCTTC. Translated, it gives CSVEDQQGGIVYGYTF.

The chain links TRBV19 to TRBJ2-7, with D possibly being TRBD1 (6 bases). The CDR3 is 13 amino acids. V was trimmed by 5 bases and J by 4 bases, leaving 12 bases between them. CDR1 is LNHDA, CDR2 SQIVND, per germline (reference sequence). The CDR3 DNA reads TGTGCCAGTAGTTACCTAGGGGGTTACGAGCAGTACTTC. This translates into CASSYLGGYEQYF.

The V and J genes are TRBV21-1 and TRBJ2-7; the D segment call TRBD2 is taken from the table without a DNA check. TRBV21-1 is a pseudogene. The CDR3 consists of 17 residues. The CDR3 bases are TGTGCCAGCAGCGCCAGGACTAGCGGGAGAATTGCGGTTGAGCAGTACTTC. It encodes CASSARTSGRIAVEQYF.

The J gene is TRBJ1-2, the V gene TRBV29-1, with TRBD1 identical over 9 bases. J was trimmed by 8 bases and V by 4 bases; bases with no gene match: 8. CDR3 length: 13 amino acids. Germline V gives CDR1 SQVTM, CDR2 ANQGSEA. The CDR3 nucleotides are TGCAGCGTTGGGACCGGGACAGGGTACGGCTACACCTTC. This sequence encodes CSVGTGTGYGYTF.

This chain's CDR3 is CASSQVGTGTYEQYF. DNA of the CDR3: TGCGCCAGCAGCCAAGTTGGGACAGGGACCTACGAGCAGTACTTC. This rearrangement joins TRBV4-1 to TRBJ2-7; 9 nucleotides align to TRBD1. Trimming cost V 1 base and J 2 bases; bases outside gene matches: 3. The CDR3 runs 15 residues. The germline gives CDR1 MGHRA, CDR2 YSYEKL.

This clone was seen a handful of times. The genes are TRBV19 and TRBJ2-1; TRBD2 agrees at 11 bases. The CDR3 has 15 amino acids. Germline assignment: CDR1 LNHDA and CDR2 SQIVND (reference sequence). The V and J ends lost 6 bases and 9 bases, in that order; junction bases with no gene match: 10. The CDR3 sequence: CASRLTSGSGAEQFF. CDR3 DNA: TGTGCCAGTAGGCTTACTAGCGGGAGTGGTGCTGAGCAGTTCTTC.

This rearrangement joins TRBV6-6 to TRBJ2-5; 7 nucleotides match TRBD2. This CDR3 spans 14 amino acids. The V segment lost 6 bases and the J segment 4 bases; nucleotides outside the gene matches: 8. Germline assignment: CDR1 MNHNY and CDR2 SVGAGI (reference sequence). CDR3 nucleotides: TGTGCCAGCAGCCCGGGGGGAAGTTTAGAGACCCAGTACTTC. Amino acid sequence: CASSPGGSLETQYF.

V usage is TRBV7-2 and J usage is TRBJ2-7, with TRBD2 matching 8 bases. The CDR3 contains 15 residues. V was pared by 5 bases and J by 0 bases, with 6 bases of the junction left unmatched. CDR1 and CDR2 from the germline V gene are SGHTA and FQGNSA. CDR3 amino acids: CASSLSGGSSYEQYF. The CDR3 region has the DNA TGTGCCAGCAGCCTAAGCGGGGGAAGCTCCTACGAGCAGTACTTC. The full variable domain, completed using reference TRBV7-2 and TRBJ2-7, is GAGVSQSPSNKVTEKGKDVELRCDPISGHTALYWYRQSLGQGLEFLIYFQGNSAPDKSGLPSDRFSAERTGGSVSTLTIQRTQQEDSAVYLCASSLSGGSSYEQYFGPGTRLTVT.